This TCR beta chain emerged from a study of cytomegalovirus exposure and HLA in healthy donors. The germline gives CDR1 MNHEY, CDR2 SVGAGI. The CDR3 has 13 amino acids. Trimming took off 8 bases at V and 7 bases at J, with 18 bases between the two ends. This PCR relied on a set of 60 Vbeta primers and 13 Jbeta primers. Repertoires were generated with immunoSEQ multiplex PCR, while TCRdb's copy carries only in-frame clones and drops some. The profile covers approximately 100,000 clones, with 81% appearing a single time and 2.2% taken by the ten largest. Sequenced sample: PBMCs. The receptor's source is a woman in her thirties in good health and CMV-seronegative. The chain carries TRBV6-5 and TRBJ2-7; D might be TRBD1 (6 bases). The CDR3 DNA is TGTGCCAGCGTAAAGCTACAGGGTTATGAGCAGTACTTC. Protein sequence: CASVKLQGYEQYF.